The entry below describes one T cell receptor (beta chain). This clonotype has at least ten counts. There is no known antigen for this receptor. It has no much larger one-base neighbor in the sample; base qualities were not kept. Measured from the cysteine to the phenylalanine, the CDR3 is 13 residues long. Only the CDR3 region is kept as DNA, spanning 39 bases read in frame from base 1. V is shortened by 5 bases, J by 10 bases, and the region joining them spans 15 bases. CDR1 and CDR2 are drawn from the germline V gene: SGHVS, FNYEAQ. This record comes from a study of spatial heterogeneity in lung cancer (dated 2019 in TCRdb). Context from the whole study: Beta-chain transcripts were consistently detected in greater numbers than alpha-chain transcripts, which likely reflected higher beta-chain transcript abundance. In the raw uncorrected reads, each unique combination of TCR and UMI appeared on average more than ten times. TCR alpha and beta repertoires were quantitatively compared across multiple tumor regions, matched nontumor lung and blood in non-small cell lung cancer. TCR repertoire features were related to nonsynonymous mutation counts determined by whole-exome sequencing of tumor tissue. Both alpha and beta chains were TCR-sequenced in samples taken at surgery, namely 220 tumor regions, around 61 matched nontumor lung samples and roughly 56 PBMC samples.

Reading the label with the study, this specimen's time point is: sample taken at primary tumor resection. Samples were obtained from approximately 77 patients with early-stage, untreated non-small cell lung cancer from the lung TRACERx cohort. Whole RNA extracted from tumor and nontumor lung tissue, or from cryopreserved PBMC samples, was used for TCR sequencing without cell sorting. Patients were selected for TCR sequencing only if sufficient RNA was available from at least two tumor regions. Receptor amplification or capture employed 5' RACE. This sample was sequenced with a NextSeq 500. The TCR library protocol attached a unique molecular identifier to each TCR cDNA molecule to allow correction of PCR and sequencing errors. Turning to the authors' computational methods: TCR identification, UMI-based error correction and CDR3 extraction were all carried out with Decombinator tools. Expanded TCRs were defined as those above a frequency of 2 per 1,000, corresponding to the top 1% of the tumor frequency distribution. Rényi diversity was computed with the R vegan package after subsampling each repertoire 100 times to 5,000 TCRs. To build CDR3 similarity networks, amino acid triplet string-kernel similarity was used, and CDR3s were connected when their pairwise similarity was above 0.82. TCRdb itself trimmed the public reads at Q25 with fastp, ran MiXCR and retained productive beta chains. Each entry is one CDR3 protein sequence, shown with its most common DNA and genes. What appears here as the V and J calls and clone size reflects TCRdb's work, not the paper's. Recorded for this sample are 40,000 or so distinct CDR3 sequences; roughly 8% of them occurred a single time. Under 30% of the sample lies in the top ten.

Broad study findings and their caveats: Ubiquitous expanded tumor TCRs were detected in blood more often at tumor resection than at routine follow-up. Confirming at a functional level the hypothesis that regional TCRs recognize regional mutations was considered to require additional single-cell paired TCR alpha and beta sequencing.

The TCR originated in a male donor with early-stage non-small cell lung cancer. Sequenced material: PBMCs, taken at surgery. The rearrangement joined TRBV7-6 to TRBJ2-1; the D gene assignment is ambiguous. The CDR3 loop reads CASSPRPNGEQFF. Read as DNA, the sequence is TGTGCCAGCAGCCCCCGGCCAAACGGAGAGCAGTTCTTC.